This entry lists 20 T cell receptor beta chains sequenced from one sample in a study of blood T cell repertoires in COVID-19. Only in-frame clones appear in the TCRdb table, and some are missing; sequencing was by immunoSEQ multiplex PCR. The top ten hold over 4% of the sample, which has about 71,000 clones, less than 95% seen once. The sequenced sample was peripheral blood. The receptors shown here come from a woman under 30 with acute or convalescent COVID-19.

CDR3 residues: CASSEKSGRNVYGYTF. The CDR3 nucleotides read TGTGCCAGCAGTGAAAAGTCGGGTCGTAATGTCTATGGCTACACCTTC. The chain is built from TRBV2 and TRBJ1-2; no reliable D call. The CDR3 length is 16 residues. Germline CDR1 is SNHLY and CDR2 is FYNNEI. The V end was cut by 2 bases, the J end by 4 bases, with 17 bases between.

The table lists this clone with a count of one. This chain connects TRBV6-1 to TRBJ1-2; D call uncertain. Trimming shortened V by 2 bases and J by 3 bases, and 7 bases separated the two germline ends. The CDR3 runs to 13 residues. Germline CDR1 MNHNS, CDR2 SASEGT. The CDR3 region has the DNA TGTGCCAGCAGTGAACGCGGGGACTATGGCTACACCTTC. It specifies CASSERGDYGYTF.

The chain joins TRBV29-1 to TRBJ2-3; weak D call: TRBD2 (5 bases). In germline, CDR1 is SQVTM, CDR2 ANQGSEA. Trimming removed 6 bases at V and 4 bases at J, with 14 bases between. The CDR3 is made up of 13 amino acids. CDR3 sequence (DNA): TGCAGCGTGGACTTGGGCGGGTCAGATACGCAGTATTTT. It is translated as CSVDLGGSDTQYF.

This chain links TRBV4-1 with TRBJ2-1, with D hard to call. V was cut by 2 bases and J by 10 bases, with 15 bases left in between. The CDR3 consists of 14 residues. Germline V gene lookup returns CDR1 MGHRA and CDR2 YSYEKL. CDR3 bases: TGCGCCAGCAGCCAACCCCCCTTGGGCTCCGAGCAGTTCTTC. As protein: CASSQPPLGSEQFF.

The J gene is TRBJ1-1, the V gene TRBV5-4; 9 nucleotides agree with TRBD1. The CDR3 runs 16 residues. Trimming took 4 bases from V and 1 from J; bases not matched to a gene: 8. The germline V gene encodes CDR1 SGHNT and CDR2 YYREEE (reference sequence). The CDR3 here is CASSPPGDRANTEAFF. In nucleotides, the CDR3 is TGTGCCAGCAGCCCCCCGGGGGACAGGGCGAACACTGAAGCTTTCTTT.

The V and J genes are TRBV20-1 and TRBJ2-1; the D is unclear. V was pared by 4 bases and J by 3 bases, with 4 bases between. Germline CDR1 DFQATT, CDR2 SNEGSKA (reference sequence). The CDR3 has 11 amino acids. In DNA, the CDR3 is TGCAGTGCTAATCACTACAATGAGCAGTTCTTC. Translating gives CSANHYNEQFF.

V gene TRBV7-8 combines with J gene TRBJ2-1; 8 bases align to TRBD1. Per the germline V gene, CDR1 is SGHVS and CDR2 is FQNEAQ. The CDR3 has 17 amino acids. V gave up 5 bases and J gave up 0 bases; unmatched junction bases: 9. CDR3 DNA sequence: TGTGCCAGCAGCGCCCGGACAGGGCAGCGCTCCTACAATGAGCAGTTCTTC. Encoded protein: CASSARTGQRSYNEQFF.

The CDR3 sequence: CASSFGGGGTDTQYF. In nucleotides, the CDR3 is TGCGCCAGCAGCTTCGGCGGGGGAGGCACAGATACGCAGTATTTT. The V and J genes are TRBV5-1 and TRBJ2-3; 7 bases are shared with TRBD2. CDR1 is SGHRS, CDR2 YFSETQ, per germline. The CDR3 has 15 residues. Trimming took 2 bases from V and 1 from J; bases not matched to a gene: 4.

The genes are TRBV28 and TRBJ2-7; 7 bases are shared with TRBD1. There are 14 residues in the CDR3. V shed 5 bases and J 3 bases; nucleotides not matched to a gene: 7. Germline V CDR1 and CDR2: MDHEN, SYDVKM. The CDR3 bases are TGTGCCAGCAGTAGAGGACAGGCCTACTACGAGCAGTACTTC. Translating it yields CASSRGQAYYEQYF. Supplemented by reference TRBV28 and TRBJ2-7, the full variable domain reads DVKVTQSSRYLVKRTGEKVFLECVQDMDHENMFWYRQDPGLGLRLIYFSYDVKMKEKGDIPEGYSVSREKKERFSLILESASTNQTSMYLCASSRGQAYYEQYFGPGTRLTVT.

The chain has TRBV27 and TRBJ1-6; weak D call: TRBD1 (5 bases). V gave up 1 base and J gave up 1 base, with 14 bases separating them. The length of the CDR3 is 18 residues. Germline assignment: CDR1 MNHEY and CDR2 SMNVEV (reference sequence). The CDR3 here is CASSLLFPGGSYNSPLHF. The CDR3 DNA reads as TGTGCCAGCAGTTTATTATTTCCCGGGGGTTCCTATAATTCACCCCTCCACTTT.

The gene calls are TRBV5-5 and TRBJ1-2; 8 nucleotides line up with TRBD1. This CDR3 has 17 amino acids. Germline loops: CDR1 SGHKS, CDR2 YYEKEE (reference sequence). V was clipped by 4 bases and J by 4 bases; unmatched bases: 15. The CDR3 loop reads CASSEGQGGTSLYGYTF. The CDR3 coding sequence is TGTGCCAGCAGCGAAGGACAGGGCGGTACTTCGCTCTATGGCTACACCTTC.

CDR3 bases: TGTGCCAGCAGCTGGGGACTAGCTAGGTACGAGCAGTACTTC. Translating gives CASSWGLARYEQYF. The chain combines TRBV11-2 with TRBJ2-7; 9 positions agree with TRBD2. Per the germline V gene, CDR1 is SGHAT and CDR2 is FQNNGV. The CDR3 spans 14 residues. Losses at the gene ends were 4 bases for V and 4 bases for J; bases not matched to a gene: 5. The whole variable domain, remainder taken from reference TRBV11-2 and TRBJ2-7, is EAGVAQSPRYKIIEKRQSVAFWCNPISGHATLYWYQQILGQGPKLLIQFQNNGVVDDSQLPKDRFSAERLKGVDSTLKIQPAKLEDSAVYLCASSWGLARYEQYFGPGTRLTVT.

The chain combines TRBV3-1 (or the pseudogene TRBV3-2) with TRBJ1-1; possible D gene TRBD1, 5 bases. Trimming left V 8 bases short and J 1 base short, with 11 bases between. The CDR3 has 13 amino acids. Germline V gene data show CDR1 as LGHDT and CDR2 as YNNKEL (reference sequence). The DNA for the CDR3 is TGTGCCAGCCTCGGCGGGGGGAACACTGAAGCTTTCTTT. Translation: CASLGGGNTEAFF.

The chain couples TRBV11-3 to TRBJ2-5; 11 nucleotides line up with TRBD2. J was trimmed by 2 bases and V by 4 bases; bases with no gene match: 3. Germline CDR1 and CDR2: SGHNT and YENEEA. The length of the CDR3 is 15 residues. Written as DNA, the CDR3 is TGTGCCAGCAGCTCGGGACTAGCGGCTCAAGAGACCCAGTACTTC. This codes for CASSSGLAAQETQYF.

The table lists this clone with a count of one. The chain couples TRBV7-2 to TRBJ2-5; 9 bases match TRBD2. Germline loops: CDR1 SGHTA, CDR2 FQGNSA. This CDR3 contains 16 residues. After removal of 5 bases from V and 4 bases from J, the junction contained 11 bases not matched to a gene. The CDR3 protein is CASSAWGSGRGETQYF. The CDR3 DNA follows: TGTGCCAGCAGCGCATGGGGTAGCGGGAGAGGAGAGACCCAGTACTTC.

The V call is TRBV11-2, the J call TRBJ2-1, with 10 nucleotides matching TRBD2. Trimming removed 3 bases from V and 9 bases from J; junction bases left unmatched: 14. The CDR3 covers 17 residues. Germline CDR1 and CDR2: SGHAT and FQNNGV. DNA for the CDR3: TGTGCCAGCAGCTTCCGGGGAGCGGGAGGGCCTTTCGGTGAGCAGTTCTTC. This sequence encodes CASSFRGAGGPFGEQFF.

This chain connects TRBV11-2 to TRBJ1-3, with a weak D call TRBD1 (6 bases). Germline lookup yields CDR1 SGHAT and CDR2 FQNNGV. V was shortened by 1 base and J by 3 bases, with 13 bases between the two germline ends. The CDR3 extends over 16 amino acids. Here the CDR3 DNA reads TGTGCCAGCAGCTTAGGAACAGGGAGAGTTGGAAACACCATATATTTT. It translates to CASSLGTGRVGNTIYF.

The rearrangement uses TRBV28 and TRBJ2-5; D not resolved. V lost 7 bases, J lost 5 bases, and 14 bases lay in between. Looked up from germline, CDR1 is MDHEN and CDR2 is SYDVKM. The CDR3 extends over 13 amino acids. The CDR3 reads CASTRLHGETQYF. The CDR3 DNA reads TGTGCCAGCACCCGGCTACACGGGGAGACCCAGTACTTC.

The CDR3 region has the DNA TGTGCCAGCAGTGCGGACACCCGCAATCAGCCCCAGCATTTT. Translating gives CASSADTRNQPQHF. This chain uses TRBV2 with TRBJ1-5, with D possibly TRBD1 on 5 matching bases. V lost 4 bases and J 2 bases, leaving 9 bases between the germline ends. This CDR3 is built from 14 residues. Germline-derived CDR1 and CDR2 are SNHLY and FYNNEI.

V gene TRBV15 combines with J gene TRBJ2-2, with 10 bases fitting TRBD1. Germline CDR1 and CDR2: LNHNV and YYDKDF (reference sequence). This CDR3 contains 20 residues. V was pared by 0 bases and J by 4 bases, with 14 bases of the junction left unmatched. Here the CDR3 DNA reads TGTGCCACCAGCAGAGATTTGAGAGGAATAGGGACAGGGGTCACCGGGGAGCTGTTTTTT. It encodes CATSRDLRGIGTGVTGELFF.